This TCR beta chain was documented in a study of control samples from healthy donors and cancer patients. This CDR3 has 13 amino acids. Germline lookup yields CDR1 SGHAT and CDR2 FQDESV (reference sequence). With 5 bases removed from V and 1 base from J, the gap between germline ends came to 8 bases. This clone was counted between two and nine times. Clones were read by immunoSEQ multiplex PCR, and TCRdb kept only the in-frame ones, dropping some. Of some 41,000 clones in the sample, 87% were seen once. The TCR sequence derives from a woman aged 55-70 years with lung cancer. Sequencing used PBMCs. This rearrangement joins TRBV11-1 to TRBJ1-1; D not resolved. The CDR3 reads CASSLRENTEAFF. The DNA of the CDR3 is TGTGCCAGCAGCCTACGAGAGAACACTGAAGCTTTCTTT.